This TCR beta chain is from a study of blood T cells in healthy people across ages. Germline values: CDR1 SGHKS, CDR2 YYEKEE (reference sequence). The CDR3 contains 13 residues. V shed 4 bases and J shed 3 bases, with 11 bases lying between them. Combining a sample-barcoded 5' primer with a J-beta primer mix, a second PCR ran for about 7 to 11 cycles. TCRdb re-called the 5' RACE reads with MiXCR, one entry per CDR3 protein. This sample carries 650,000 to 1,000,000 distinct CDR3 sequences, roughly 46% of them seen once, and the ten largest clones take about a sixth. The chain links TRBV5-5 to TRBJ2-7; D might be TRBD1 (6 bases). The sequence was obtained from a man older than 75 in good health. Sequencing was carried out using blood. CDR3 bases: TGTGCCAGCAGCAGGGACACTTTCTACGAGCAGTACTTC. Its protein product is CASSRDTFYEQYF. Variable domain in full (rest from reference TRBV5-5 and TRBJ2-7): DAGVTQSPTHLIKTRGQQVTLRCSPISGHKSVSWYQQVLGQGPQFIFQYYEKEERGRGNFPDRFSARQFPNYSSELNVNALLLGDSALYLCASSRDTFYEQYFGPGTRLTVT.